This TCR beta chain was identified during a study of persistence of HIV-infected CD4 T cells. Study details: Donors were ART-treated; their CMV- and Gag-responding CD4+ T cells were isolated.

The libraries were made with immunoSEQ version 4 in survey mode. Only in-frame clones appear in the TCRdb table, and some are missing; sequencing was by immunoSEQ multiplex PCR. The repertoire holds 46,000 or so clones, about 80% seen once, with less than 3% in the top ten. Cells were stimulated with CMV-infected fibroblast lysates at around 9.1 ug/mL. CD40L/CD69 double-negative CD45RO-high memory CD4+ T cells were collected. Donors were HIV-1-infected adults who began suppressive ART during chronic infection. For this clone: Its antigen is currently unknown.

The TCR sequence derives from an adult man with HIV who was CMV-seropositive. The sample was CD4+ T cells sorted from PBMCs after approximately 20-hour stimulation, taken from a patient who received antiretroviral therapy.

The CDR3, as DNA: TGTGCCAGTAGTCGGACTAGCGGGAGGTTAGGGGAGCTGTTTTTT. Its protein product is CASSRTSGRLGELFF. This sequence joins TRBV19 and TRBJ2-2; TRBD2 matches 14 bases. Germline loops: CDR1 LNHDA, CDR2 SQIVND (reference sequence). CDR3 length: 15 amino acids. J was trimmed by 8 bases and V by 5 bases; bases with no gene match: 4.